One and the same sample provided the 11 T cell receptor beta chains below, sequenced in a study of blood T cells in healthy people across ages. With a J-beta primer mix and a sample-barcoded 5' primer, a second PCR ran roughly 6 to 11 cycles. From the 5' RACE reads, TCRdb called clonotypes with MiXCR, one entry per CDR3 protein. Of approximately 800,000 distinct CDR3 sequences in the sample, 35% to 40% were seen once. Sequenced input: blood. These receptors were collected from a man between 18 and 35 years old in good health.

This clonotype was observed many times. The chain links TRBV5-1 to TRBJ2-3, with 9 bases lining up with TRBD2. CDR3 length: 14 residues. With 5 bases clipped from V and 6 bases from J, the junction kept 7 bases outside the gene matches. Germline CDR1 reads SGHRS; CDR2 reads YFSETQ. The CDR3 loop is CASSLAGAEDTQYF. CDR3 in DNA: TGCGCCAGCAGTTTAGCGGGGGCGGAGGATACGCAGTATTTT.

About this clonotype itself: Possible read error: a much larger clone is one base away. V and J are TRBV10-3 and TRBJ1-2, with TRBD1 identical over 8 bases. CDR3 size: 13 residues. Germline V gives CDR1 ENHRY, CDR2 SYGVKD. CDR3 DNA sequence: TGTGTCATCACCCCGGGACAGGACTATGGCTACACCTTC. It codes for CVITPGQDYGYTF.

The chain recombines TRBV24-1 with TRBJ2-1; 10 positions match TRBD1. V shed 5 bases and J 3 bases; nucleotides not matched to a gene: 6. Germline CDR1 reads KGHDR; CDR2 reads SFDVKD. The CDR3 has 16 amino acids. CDR3: CATSGVRDRGYNEQFF. CDR3 nucleotide sequence: TGTGCCACCAGTGGTGTTCGGGACAGGGGCTACAATGAGCAGTTCTTC.

This clonotype was seen more than once but under ten times. J is TRBJ2-1 and V is TRBV4-1; 7 nucleotides match TRBD1. The CDR3 loop spans 19 amino acids. Trimming took 4 bases from V and 0 from J; bases not matched to a gene: 15. CDR1 MGHRA and CDR2 YSYEKL come from the germline V gene. The chain's CDR3 is CASSLRPGQIFISYNEQFF. The CDR3 bases are TGCGCCAGCAGCCTACGACCGGGACAGATTTTTATCTCCTACAATGAGCAGTTCTTC.

In this sample, this clonotype turned up a few times. The chain links TRBV4-1 to TRBJ2-3; 7 nucleotides line up with TRBD1. The CDR3 covers 17 residues. Unmatched junction bases numbered 8, after V lost 1 base and J lost 1 base. Germline V gives CDR1 MGHRA, CDR2 YSYEKL. CDR3 loop: CASSQGYLGQGTDTQYF. The CDR3 DNA sequence: TGCGCCAGCAGCCAAGGGTATCTAGGACAGGGCACAGATACGCAGTATTTT.

This clonotype came up a few times. The chain recombines TRBV7-6 with TRBJ2-1, with no clear D. This CDR3 has 14 residues. Germline CDR1 is SGHVS and CDR2 is FNYEAQ. V was shortened by 5 bases and J by 2 bases, with 10 bases between the two germline ends. CDR3 nucleotides: TGTGCCAGCAGCGTCGACGGTACCTACAATGAGCAGTTCTTC. Its protein is CASSVDGTYNEQFF.

The rearrangement uses TRBV9 and TRBJ1-2; 9 bases map to TRBD1. The V gene's germline CDR1 is SGDLS and CDR2 YYNGEE. Unmatched junction bases numbered 4, after V lost 3 bases and J lost 10 bases. CDR3 length equals 12 residues. The DNA of the CDR3 is TGTGCCAGCAGCGGACAGGGGGAAGACTACACCTTC. It translates to CASSGQGEDYTF.

The DNA of the CDR3 is TGTGCCAGCATGGACAGGGTGGGGAGAAATGAGCAGTTCTTC. Protein: CASMDRVGRNEQFF. The gene calls are TRBV5-5 and TRBJ2-1; TRBD1 matches 8 bases. Germline assignment: CDR1 SGHKS and CDR2 YYEKEE (reference sequence). Trimming took 6 bases from V and 7 from J; bases not matched to a gene: 9. The CDR3 spans 14 residues. The full variable domain, completed using reference TRBV5-5 and TRBJ2-1, is DAGVTQSPTHLIKTRGQQVTLRCSPISGHKSVSWYQQVLGQGPQFIFQYYEKEERGRGNFPDRFSARQFPNYSSELNVNALLLGDSALYLCASMDRVGRNEQFFGPGTRLTVL.

Here the CDR3 reads CSALLRTRDEQYF. The CDR3 DNA is TGCAGTGCCCTACTTAGGACTAGAGATGAGCAGTACTTC. The chain combines TRBV20-1 with TRBJ2-7, with 7 bases aligning to TRBD2. Germline CDR1 and CDR2: DFQATT and SNEGSKA (reference sequence). With 6 bases clipped from V and 7 bases from J, the junction kept 12 bases outside the gene matches. This CDR3 comprises 13 residues.

The J gene is TRBJ1-5, the V gene TRBV20-1; a weak D match, TRBD1 (6 bases). The CDR3 contains 16 residues. Trimming removed 1 base at V and 1 base at J, with 14 bases between. CDR1 is DFQATT, CDR2 SNEGSKA, per germline (reference sequence). Written as DNA, the CDR3 is TGCAGTGCTAGAGGGGGACACCCAGGAAGCAATCAGCCCCAGCATTTT. This codes for CSARGGHPGSNQPQHF.

As concerns this clonotype: An end of the junction does not agree with germline; a read error may underlie this. The V and J genes are TRBV27 and TRBJ2-7; a weak D match, TRBD2 (6 bases). Germline loops: CDR1 MNHEY, CDR2 SMNVEV (reference sequence). The CDR3 extends over 16 amino acids. The CDR3 loop is CASNLRGPTRTTEQYF. The CDR3, as DNA: TGTGCCAGCAATTTAAGGGGACCTACACGGACTACGGAGCAGTACTTC.